This TCR beta chain was found in a study of blood T cell repertoires in COVID-19. The wider study: T cells, B-cell-depleted T cells, or PBMCs supplied cDNA or gDNA.

The CDR3 has 15 residues. The V and J ends lost 6 bases and 6 bases respectively, with 18 bases between them. CDR1 SNHLY and CDR2 FYNNEI come from the germline V gene. Sequencing used immunoSEQ multiplex PCR; TCRdb keeps in-frame clones, though not all of them. The sample shows a few hundred thousand clones, 75% to 85% of them seen only once. This TCR was sampled from a man between 45 and 60 years old with active or convalescent COVID-19. Source material: peripheral blood. J is TRBJ1-5 and V is TRBV2, with a weak D call TRBD1 (5 bases). The CDR3 is CASRPGGSWSQPQHF. CDR3 nucleotide sequence: TGTGCCAGCAGACCTGGGGGGAGTTGGAGTCAGCCCCAGCATTTT.